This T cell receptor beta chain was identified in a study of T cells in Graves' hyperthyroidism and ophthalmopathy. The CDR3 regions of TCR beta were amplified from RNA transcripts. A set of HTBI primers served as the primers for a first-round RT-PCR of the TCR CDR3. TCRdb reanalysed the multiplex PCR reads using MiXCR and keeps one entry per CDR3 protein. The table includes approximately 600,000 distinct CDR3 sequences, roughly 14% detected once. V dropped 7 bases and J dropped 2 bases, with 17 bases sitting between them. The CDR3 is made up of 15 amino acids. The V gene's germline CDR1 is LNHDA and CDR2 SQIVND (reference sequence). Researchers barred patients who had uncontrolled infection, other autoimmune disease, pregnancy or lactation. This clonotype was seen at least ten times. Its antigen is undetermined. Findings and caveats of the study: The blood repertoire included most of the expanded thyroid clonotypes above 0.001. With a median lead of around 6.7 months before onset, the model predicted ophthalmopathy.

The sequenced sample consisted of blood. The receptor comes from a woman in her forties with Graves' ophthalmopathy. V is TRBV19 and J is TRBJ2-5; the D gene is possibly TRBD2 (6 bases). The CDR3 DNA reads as TGTGCCAGTAATAACCTAAGCGGGTCTCAAGAGACCCAGTACTTC. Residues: CASNNLSGSQETQYF.